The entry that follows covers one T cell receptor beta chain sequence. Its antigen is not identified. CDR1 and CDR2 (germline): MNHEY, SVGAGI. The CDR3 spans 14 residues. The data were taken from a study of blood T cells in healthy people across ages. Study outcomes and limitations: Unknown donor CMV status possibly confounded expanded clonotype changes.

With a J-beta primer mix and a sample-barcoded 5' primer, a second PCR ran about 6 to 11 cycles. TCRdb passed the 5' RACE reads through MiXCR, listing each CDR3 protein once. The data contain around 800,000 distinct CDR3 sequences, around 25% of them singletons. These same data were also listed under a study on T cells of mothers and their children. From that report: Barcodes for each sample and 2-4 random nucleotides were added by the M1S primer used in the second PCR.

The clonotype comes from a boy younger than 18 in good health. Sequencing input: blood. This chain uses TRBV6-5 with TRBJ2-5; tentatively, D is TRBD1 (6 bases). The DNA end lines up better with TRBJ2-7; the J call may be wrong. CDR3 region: CASSAFGGPYEQYF. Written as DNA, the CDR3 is TGTGCCAGCAGTGCTTTTGGGGGCCCATACGAGCAGTACTTC.